One and the same sample provided the 26 T cell receptor beta chains below, sequenced in a study of blood T cell repertoires in COVID-19. Here immunoSEQ multiplex PCR was the method, and the copy in TCRdb shows in-frame clones only, minus some. The sample consists of around 400,000 clones, approximately 88% of them appearing once. Material for sequencing was peripheral blood. These receptors were collected from a man aged 40-55 years with acute or convalescent COVID-19.

The rearrangement joins TRBV7-2 to TRBJ1-5; D gene unclear. V was shortened by 4 bases and J by 6 bases, with 16 bases between the two germline ends. This CDR3 region has 15 residues. Germline V gene lookup returns CDR1 SGHTA and CDR2 FQGNSA. CDR3 bases: TGTGCCAGCAGCTCTTTCGCGTCCCGGGGTCAGCCCCAGCATTTT. It yields the protein CASSSFASRGQPQHF.

The V call is TRBV7-8, the J call TRBJ1-6, with D perhaps matching TRBD1 (5 bases). There are 16 residues in the CDR3. V was shortened by 3 bases and J by 4 bases, with 13 bases between the two germline ends. CDR1 is SGHVS, CDR2 FQNEAQ, per germline. In nucleotides, the CDR3 is TGTGCCAGCAGCTTCTCGGGGGGTGCTTATAATTCACCCCTCCACTTT. Protein product: CASSFSGGAYNSPLHF.

The V gene is TRBV14, the J gene TRBJ1-2; tentative D call: TRBD1 (6 bases). V was trimmed by 4 bases and J by 2 bases, leaving 11 bases between them. Germline V gives CDR1 SGHDN, CDR2 FVKESK. CDR3 length: 14 residues. The CDR3 DNA follows: TGTGCCAGCAGCCGGTTTCAGGGGAACTATGGCTACACCTTC. Its protein product is CASSRFQGNYGYTF.

The rearrangement joins TRBV2 to TRBJ2-2, with a weak D call TRBD2 (5 bases). Trimming took off 2 bases at V and 4 bases at J, with 11 bases between the two ends. Germline CDR1 SNHLY, CDR2 FYNNEI. CDR3 length equals 15 residues. The CDR3 here is CASSESGFSTGELFF. CDR3 coding DNA: TGTGCCAGCAGTGAATCGGGATTCAGCACCGGGGAGCTGTTTTTT.

The rearrangement joins TRBV2 to TRBJ1-2; D gene uncertain. Germline V gene sequence: CDR1 SNHLY, CDR2 FYNNEI. V was cut by 1 base and J by 6 bases, with 6 bases left in between. The CDR3 extends over 12 amino acids. DNA of the CDR3: TGTGCCAGCAGTGAAGTCTTAAATGGCTACACCTTC. Translated: CASSEVLNGYTF.

The V and J genes are TRBV11-2 and TRBJ1-2, with D perhaps TRBD1 (6 bases). Trimming removed 6 bases at V and 6 bases at J, with 20 bases between. Germline assignment: CDR1 SGHAT and CDR2 FQNNGV. The CDR3 length is 15 residues. The CDR3 nucleotides are TGTGCCAGCAGTCTCGGAGCGACAGGATTAGATGGCTACACCTTC. This sequence encodes CASSLGATGLDGYTF.

The chain combines TRBV7-9 with TRBJ2-2, with D tentatively TRBD1 (6 bases). Germline V gene lookup returns CDR1 SEHNR and CDR2 FQNEAQ (reference sequence). With 2 bases removed from V and 9 bases from J, the gap between germline ends came to 10 bases. The CDR3 extends over 13 amino acids. The DNA of the CDR3 is TGTGCCAGCAGCTTACCAACAGGGAGGGAGCTGTTTTTT. Its translation is CASSLPTGRELFF. The full variable domain, completed using reference TRBV7-9 and TRBJ2-2, is DTGVSQNPRHKITKRGQNVTFRCDPISEHNRLYWYRQTLGQGPEFLTYFQNEAQLEKSRLLSDRFSAERPKGSFSTLEIQRTEQGDSAMYLCASSLPTGRELFFGEGSRLTVL.

The CDR3 coding sequence is TGTGCCAGCAGCCAAGTTGGTCTAGCGGGGGGGGCCCAGTACTTC. Its protein product is CASSQVGLAGGAQYF. The chain is built from TRBV3-1 (or the pseudogene TRBV3-2) and TRBJ2-5, with 12 nucleotides matching TRBD2. V shed 1 base, J shed 9 bases, and the junction held 6 bases outside the gene matches. The CDR3 runs to 15 residues. Germline lookup yields CDR1 LGHDT and CDR2 YNNKEL (reference sequence).

The CDR3 DNA follows: TGTGCCAGCAGCCAGACAGACATTTCGACGGATGAGCAGTTCTTC. Encoded protein: CASSQTDISTDEQFF. The J gene is TRBJ2-1, the V gene TRBV3-1 (or the pseudogene TRBV3-2), with D possibly TRBD1 on 5 matching bases. The CDR3 runs 15 residues. Deletions cut 3 bases from V and 8 bases from J, with 17 bases between. The germline V gene has CDR1 LGHDT and CDR2 YNNKEL (reference sequence).

The V call is TRBV11-3, the J call TRBJ1-1; D not resolved. V shed 5 bases and J shed 0 bases, with 7 bases lying between them. CDR3 length: 13 residues. CDR1 is SGHNT and CDR2 is YENEEA in the germline V gene. This chain's CDR3 is CASSLRMNTEAFF. CDR3 nucleotides: TGTGCCAGCAGCCTGCGCATGAACACTGAAGCTTTCTTT.

The CDR3 sequence is CASSLSGGSGNTIYF. CDR3 sequence (DNA): TGCGCCAGCAGCTTGTCGGGGGGGTCTGGAAACACCATATATTTT. The chain couples TRBV5-1 to TRBJ1-3; D may be TRBD1 (5 bases). The CDR3 extends over 15 amino acids. Per the germline V gene, CDR1 is SGHRS and CDR2 is YFSETQ. With 1 base removed from V and 1 base from J, the gap between germline ends came to 9 bases.

This clone showed up just a few times. This chain joins TRBV12-3 or TRBV12-4 and TRBJ2-5; D unclear. There are 13 residues in the CDR3. V was trimmed by 3 bases and J by 4 bases, leaving 9 bases between them. DNA of the CDR3: TGTGCCAGCAGTTTTCCCCCCCGAGAGACCCAGTACTTC. Its translation is CASSFPPRETQYF.

CDR3 nucleotides: TGCGCCAGCAGCCAAGGAGAAGGGGCCTTCTATGGCTACACCTTC. It is translated as CASSQGEGAFYGYTF. The V gene is TRBV4-3, the J gene TRBJ1-2, with D perhaps TRBD1 (5 bases). The germline V and J ends were trimmed by 1 base and 4 bases, with 13 bases remaining between them. The CDR3 is 15 residues long. Germline V gene data show CDR1 as LGHNA and CDR2 as YSLEER.

The chain couples TRBV4-1 to TRBJ2-7, with D perhaps matching TRBD2 (6 bases). Germline-derived CDR1 and CDR2 are MGHRA and YSYEKL. The length of the CDR3 is 15 residues. Trimming left V 1 base short and J 0 bases short, with 10 bases between. The CDR3 loop is CASSQGPGGSYEQYF. In nucleotides, the CDR3 is TGCGCCAGCAGCCAAGGCCCCGGGGGCTCCTACGAGCAGTACTTC.

This clone was detected only a few times. The chain recombines TRBV9 with TRBJ2-2; no definite D call. Trimming took off 4 bases at V and 3 bases at J, with 10 bases between the two ends. Germline CDR1 SGDLS, CDR2 YYNGEE. This CDR3 contains 14 residues. The CDR3 spells CASSPELDTGELFF. DNA of the CDR3: TGTGCCAGCAGCCCCGAACTTGACACCGGGGAGCTGTTTTTT.

This chain uses TRBV19 with TRBJ1-2; the match to TRBD1 covers 9 bases. Looked up from germline, CDR1 is LNHDA and CDR2 is SQIVND (reference sequence). The length of the CDR3 is 16 residues. J lost 5 bases, V lost 3 bases, and 10 bases had no gene match. CDR3 nucleotide sequence: TGTGCCAGTAGTATGCCCACGGGACAGGGAATTTATGGCTACACCTTC. The encoded protein is CASSMPTGQGIYGYTF.

This chain joins TRBV28 and TRBJ2-7; D perhaps matches TRBD1 (6 bases). V gave up 6 bases and J gave up 4 bases, with 10 bases separating them. Germline values: CDR1 MDHEN, CDR2 SYDVKM. The CDR3 is 12 residues long. CDR3 sequence (DNA): TGTGCCAGCAGAACAGGGTCGTACGAGCAGTACTTC. This translates into CASRTGSYEQYF.

This chain links TRBV7-9 with TRBJ2-3, with 8 bases matching TRBD2. Trimming at V came to 4 bases and at J to 5 bases, leaving 5 bases not matched to a gene. The CDR3 is made up of 14 amino acids. Germline V gene data show CDR1 as SEHNR and CDR2 as FQNEAQ (reference sequence). The CDR3: CASSSGLVVDTQYF. The DNA of the CDR3 is TGTGCCAGCAGCTCGGGACTAGTAGTAGATACGCAGTATTTT.

CDR3 region: CASSQGGWDTQYF. CDR3 in DNA: TGTGCCAGCAGCCAAGGGGGCTGGGATACGCAGTATTTT. V is TRBV4-2 and J is TRBJ2-3, with D possibly TRBD1 on 5 matching bases. Per germline, CDR1 LGHNA and CDR2 YNFKEQ. The CDR3 length is 13 residues. The V end was cut by 1 base, the J end by 6 bases, with 8 bases between.

J is TRBJ1-2 and V is TRBV2; maybe TRBD1 (5 bases). This CDR3 spans 15 amino acids. The germline gives CDR1 SNHLY, CDR2 FYNNEI. V was clipped by 1 base and J by 0 bases, with 9 bases between them. DNA for the CDR3: TGTGCCAGCAGTGAAGGGACAAGTACTAACTATGGCTACACCTTC. Its protein is CASSEGTSTNYGYTF.

The chain has TRBV30 and TRBJ1-5; 7 bases agree with TRBD1. Losses at the gene ends were 3 bases for V and 6 bases for J; bases not matched to a gene: 8. The CDR3 is 14 residues long. The germline gives CDR1 GTSNPN, CDR2 SVGIG (reference sequence). The CDR3 DNA sequence: TGTGCCTGGAGCAGACAGGGCAGGGGTCAGCCCCAGCATTTT. Its translation: CAWSRQGRGQPQHF. Full variable domain (rest looked up from reference TRBV30 and TRBJ1-5): SQTIHQWPATLVQPVGSPLSLECTVEGTSNPNLYWYRQAAGRGLQLLFYSVGIGQISSEVPQNLSASRPQDRQFILSSKKLLLSDSGFYLCAWSRQGRGQPQHFGDGTRLSIL.

The rearrangement joins TRBV5-1 to TRBJ2-1, with D maybe TRBD1 (6 bases). The CDR3 has 14 amino acids. Per the germline V gene, CDR1 is SGHRS and CDR2 is YFSETQ. Between the trimmed V and J ends, which lost 1 base and 5 bases, there was a span of 10 bases. Written as DNA, the CDR3 is TGCGCCAGCAGCTTGACGACAGGAAACAATGAGCAGTTCTTC. This translates into CASSLTTGNNEQFF.

In this sample, this clone turned up once. Different DNA sequences within this sample yield the same CDR3. The V and J genes are TRBV5-5 and TRBJ1-5; TRBD1 matches at 12 bases. In germline, CDR1 is SGHKS, CDR2 YYEKEE (reference sequence). Unmatched junction bases numbered 4, after V lost 0 bases and J lost 3 bases. The CDR3 is made up of 17 amino acids. CDR3 loop: CASSLEGTGGSNQPQHF. In nucleotides, the CDR3 is TGTGCCAGCAGCTTGGAGGGGACAGGGGGCTCCAATCAGCCCCAGCATTTT.

The chain carries TRBV25-1 and TRBJ2-1; D remains unclear. V lost 8 bases, J lost 7 bases, and 9 bases lay in between. Germline loops: CDR1 MGHDK, CDR2 SYGVNS. The CDR3 loop spans 11 amino acids. The CDR3 loop is CASSIGNEQFF. As DNA, the CDR3 is TGTGCCAGCTCCATCGGGAATGAGCAGTTCTTC.

This rearrangement joins TRBV19 to TRBJ2-3; 7 nucleotides match TRBD1. Germline CDR1 reads LNHDA; CDR2 reads SQIVND (reference sequence). Trimming removed 6 bases from V and 0 bases from J; junction bases left unmatched: 6. The CDR3 runs 15 residues. The CDR3 region is CASSFDRASTDTQYF. In DNA, the CDR3 is TGTGCCAGTAGCTTTGACAGGGCTAGCACAGATACGCAGTATTTT.

V usage is TRBV4-2 and J usage is TRBJ2-5, with 7 bases identical to TRBD1. The CDR3 has 15 amino acids. The germline CDR1 and CDR2 sequences are LGHNA and YNFKEQ. With 0 bases clipped from V and 6 bases from J, the junction kept 7 bases outside the gene matches. The CDR3 region has the DNA TGTGCCAGCAGCCAAGATTTAGGGGGCGAACAGACCCAGTACTTC. This codes for CASSQDLGGEQTQYF.